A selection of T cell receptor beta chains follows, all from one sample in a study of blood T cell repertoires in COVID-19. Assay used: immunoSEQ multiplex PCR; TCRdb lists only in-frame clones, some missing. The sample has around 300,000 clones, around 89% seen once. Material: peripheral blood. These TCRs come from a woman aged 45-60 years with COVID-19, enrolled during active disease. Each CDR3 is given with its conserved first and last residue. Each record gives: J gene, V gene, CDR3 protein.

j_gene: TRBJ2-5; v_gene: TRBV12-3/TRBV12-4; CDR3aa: CASKRARETQYF
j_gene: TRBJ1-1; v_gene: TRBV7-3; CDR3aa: CASSTTGDTEAFF
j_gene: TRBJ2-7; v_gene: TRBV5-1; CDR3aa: CASSLGVLAVSYEQYF
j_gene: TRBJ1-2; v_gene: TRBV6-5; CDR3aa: CASRYHGDFYGYTF
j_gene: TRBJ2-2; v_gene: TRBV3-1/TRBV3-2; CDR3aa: CASSPGLFTGELFF
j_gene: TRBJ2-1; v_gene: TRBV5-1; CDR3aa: CASRGSGRGSYNEQFF
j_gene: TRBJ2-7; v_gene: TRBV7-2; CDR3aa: CASSSNRGYEQYF
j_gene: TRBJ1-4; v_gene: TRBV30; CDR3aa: CAWSRDRGYNEKLFF
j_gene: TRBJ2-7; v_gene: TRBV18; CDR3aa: CASSPTGGAYEQYF
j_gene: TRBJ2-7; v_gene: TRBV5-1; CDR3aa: CASKAGLASYEQYF
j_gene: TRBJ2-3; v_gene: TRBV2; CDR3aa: CASSGLFGDGQSQSGTQYF
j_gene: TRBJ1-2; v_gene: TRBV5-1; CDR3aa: CASSNGQGFYGYTF
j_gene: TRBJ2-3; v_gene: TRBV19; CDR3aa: CASSIELYSGRADTQYF
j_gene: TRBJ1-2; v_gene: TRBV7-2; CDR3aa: CASLLHPAGDRGGYTF
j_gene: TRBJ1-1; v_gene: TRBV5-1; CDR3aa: CASSLDSRGRNTEAFF
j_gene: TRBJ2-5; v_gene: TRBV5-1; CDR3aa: CASSSGQVQETQYF
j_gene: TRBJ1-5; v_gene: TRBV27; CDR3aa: CASSFEANSNQPQHF
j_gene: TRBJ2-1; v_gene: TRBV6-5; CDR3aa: CASSSSGRALNEQFF
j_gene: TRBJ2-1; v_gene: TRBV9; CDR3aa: CANTYARLAGHEQFF
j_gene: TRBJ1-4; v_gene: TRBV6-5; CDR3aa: CASKTGRYEKLFF
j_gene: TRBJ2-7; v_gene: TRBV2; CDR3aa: CASSSIAGGPGEQYF
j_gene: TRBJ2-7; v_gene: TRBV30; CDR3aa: CAWAPGQGIYEQYF
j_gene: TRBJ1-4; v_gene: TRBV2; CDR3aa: CASSGAFEGQSNEKLFF
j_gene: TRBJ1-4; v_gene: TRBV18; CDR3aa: CASSPPGQGEEKLFF
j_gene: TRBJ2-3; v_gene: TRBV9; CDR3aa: CASSVVDAGPADTQYF
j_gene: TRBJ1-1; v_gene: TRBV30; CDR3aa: CAWSEQGASAFF
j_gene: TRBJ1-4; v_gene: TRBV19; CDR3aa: CASSTVGGRASVMKKLFF
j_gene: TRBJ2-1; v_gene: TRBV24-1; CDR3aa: CATSDPSLAGVVYEQFF
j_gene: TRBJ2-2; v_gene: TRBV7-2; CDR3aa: CASSLAGQQVNTGELFF
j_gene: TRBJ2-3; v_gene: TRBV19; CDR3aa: CASSLSPGGYSTDTQYF
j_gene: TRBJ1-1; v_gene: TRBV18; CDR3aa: CASSPLKGATMNTEAFF
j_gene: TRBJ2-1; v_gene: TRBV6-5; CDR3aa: CASSRSGEQFF
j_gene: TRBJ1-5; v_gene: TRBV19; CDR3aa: CASSIAAGRGNQPQHF
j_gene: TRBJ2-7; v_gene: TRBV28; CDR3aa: CASGKREVDEQYF
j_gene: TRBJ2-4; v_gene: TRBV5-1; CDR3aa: CASSLQGSLAKNIQYF
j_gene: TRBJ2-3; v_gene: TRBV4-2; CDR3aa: CASSPNGGMSTDTQYF
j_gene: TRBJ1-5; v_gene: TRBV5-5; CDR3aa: CASSLDLNSNQPQHF
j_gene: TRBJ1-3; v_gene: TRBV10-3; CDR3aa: CAISAGYGNTIYF
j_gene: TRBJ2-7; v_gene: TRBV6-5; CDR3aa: CASSYSVLAGATEQYF
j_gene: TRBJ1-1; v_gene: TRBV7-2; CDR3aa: CASSLEPGDTEAFF
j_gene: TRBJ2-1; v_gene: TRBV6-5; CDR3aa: CASSYRQGASYNEQFF
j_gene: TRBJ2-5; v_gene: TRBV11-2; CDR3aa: CASSLDLGVSGSYEVETQYF
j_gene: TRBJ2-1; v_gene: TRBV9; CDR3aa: CASSARRASEQFF
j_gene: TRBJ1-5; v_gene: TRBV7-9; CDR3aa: CASSLAQGLGNQPQHF
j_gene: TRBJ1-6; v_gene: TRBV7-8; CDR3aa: CASRKTGGAGNSPLHF
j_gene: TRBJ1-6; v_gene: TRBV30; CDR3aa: CAWSAGTANSPLHF
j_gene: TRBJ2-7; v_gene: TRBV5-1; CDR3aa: CASSLVENSGEQYF